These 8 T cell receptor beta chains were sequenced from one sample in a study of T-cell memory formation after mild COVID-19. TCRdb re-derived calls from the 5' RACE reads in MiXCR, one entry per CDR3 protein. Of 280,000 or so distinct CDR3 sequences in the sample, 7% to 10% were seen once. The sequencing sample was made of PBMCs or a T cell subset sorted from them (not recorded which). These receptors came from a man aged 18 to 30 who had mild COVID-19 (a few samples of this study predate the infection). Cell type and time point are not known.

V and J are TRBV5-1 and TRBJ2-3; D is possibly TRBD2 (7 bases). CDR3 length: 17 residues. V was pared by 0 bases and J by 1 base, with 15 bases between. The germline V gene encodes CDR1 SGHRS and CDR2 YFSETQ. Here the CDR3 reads CASSLALGGGGTDTQYF. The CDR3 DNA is TGCGCCAGCAGCTTGGCCCTTGGAGGGGGGGGCACAGATACGCAGTATTTT. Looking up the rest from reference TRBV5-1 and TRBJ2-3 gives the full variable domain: KAGVTQTPRYLIKTRGQQVTLSCSPISGHRSVSWYQQTPGQGLQFLFEYFSETQRNKGNFPGRFSGRQFSNSRSEMNVSTLELGDSALYLCASSLALGGGGTDTQYFGPGTRLTVL.

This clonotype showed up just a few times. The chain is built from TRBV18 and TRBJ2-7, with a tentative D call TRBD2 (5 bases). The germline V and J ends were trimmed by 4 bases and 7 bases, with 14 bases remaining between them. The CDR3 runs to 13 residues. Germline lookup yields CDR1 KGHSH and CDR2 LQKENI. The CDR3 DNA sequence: TGTGCCAGCTCACTCATGAGTGGGGAGGAGCAGTACTTC. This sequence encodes CASSLMSGEEQYF.

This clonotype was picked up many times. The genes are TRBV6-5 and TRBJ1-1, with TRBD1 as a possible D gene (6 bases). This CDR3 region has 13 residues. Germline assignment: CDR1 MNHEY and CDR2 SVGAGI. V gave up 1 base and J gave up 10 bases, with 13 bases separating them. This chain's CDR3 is CASSYYRRGSAFF. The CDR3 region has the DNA TGTGCCAGCAGTTACTATCGCAGGGGTTCAGCTTTCTTT.

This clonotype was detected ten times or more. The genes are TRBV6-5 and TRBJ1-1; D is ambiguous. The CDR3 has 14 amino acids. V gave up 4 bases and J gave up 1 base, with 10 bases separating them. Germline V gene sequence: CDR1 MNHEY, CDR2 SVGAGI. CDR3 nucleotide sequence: TGTGCCAGCAGTTTCCAAGGCGGGAACACTGAAGCTTTCTTT. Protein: CASSFQGGNTEAFF.

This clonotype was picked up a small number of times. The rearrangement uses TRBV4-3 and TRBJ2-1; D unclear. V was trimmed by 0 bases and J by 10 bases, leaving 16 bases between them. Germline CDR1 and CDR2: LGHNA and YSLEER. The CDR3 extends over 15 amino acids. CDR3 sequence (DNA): TGCGCCAGCAGCCAAGATACGGACCCCATTCGGGAGCAGTTCTTC. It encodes CASSQDTDPIREQFF.

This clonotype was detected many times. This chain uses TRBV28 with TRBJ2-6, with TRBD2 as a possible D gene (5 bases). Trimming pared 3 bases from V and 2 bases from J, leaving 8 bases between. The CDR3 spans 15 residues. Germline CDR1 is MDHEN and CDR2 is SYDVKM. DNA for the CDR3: TGTGCCAGCAGTTTCTACGGGGCTGGGGCCAACGTCCTGACTTTC. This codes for CASSFYGAGANVLTF.

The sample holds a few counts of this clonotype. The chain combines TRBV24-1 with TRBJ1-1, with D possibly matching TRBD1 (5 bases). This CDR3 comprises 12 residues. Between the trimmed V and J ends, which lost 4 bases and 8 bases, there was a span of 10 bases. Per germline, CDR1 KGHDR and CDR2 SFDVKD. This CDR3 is CATSDLWGEAFF. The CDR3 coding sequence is TGTGCCACCAGTGACCTCTGGGGCGAAGCTTTCTTT.

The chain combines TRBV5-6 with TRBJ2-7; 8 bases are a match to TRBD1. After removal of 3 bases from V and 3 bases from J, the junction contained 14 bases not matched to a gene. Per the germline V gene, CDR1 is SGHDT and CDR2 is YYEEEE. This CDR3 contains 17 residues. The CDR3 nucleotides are TGTGCCAGCAGCTCACTATCCGGGACAGGAACCTTCTACGAGCAGTACGTC. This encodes CASSSLSGTGTFYEQYV.